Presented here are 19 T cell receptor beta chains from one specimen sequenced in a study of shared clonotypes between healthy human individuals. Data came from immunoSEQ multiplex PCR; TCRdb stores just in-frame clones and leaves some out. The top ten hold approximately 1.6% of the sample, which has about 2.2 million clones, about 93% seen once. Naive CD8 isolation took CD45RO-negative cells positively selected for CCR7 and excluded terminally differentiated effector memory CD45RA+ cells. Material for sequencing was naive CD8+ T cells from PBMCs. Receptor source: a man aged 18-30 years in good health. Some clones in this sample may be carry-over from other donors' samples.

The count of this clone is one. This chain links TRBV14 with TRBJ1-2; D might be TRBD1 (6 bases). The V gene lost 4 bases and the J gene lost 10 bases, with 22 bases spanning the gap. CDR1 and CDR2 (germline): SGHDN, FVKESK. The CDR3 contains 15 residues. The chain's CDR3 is CASSPAQRTANSYTF. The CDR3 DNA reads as TGTGCCAGCAGCCCGGCCCAACGGACAGCAAACTCCTACACCTTC.

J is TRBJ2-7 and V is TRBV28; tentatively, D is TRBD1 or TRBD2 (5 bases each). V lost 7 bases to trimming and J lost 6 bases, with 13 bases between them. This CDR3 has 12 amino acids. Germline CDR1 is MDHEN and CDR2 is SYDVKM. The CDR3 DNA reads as TGTGCCAGCACCCTCAATGGGGGCGAGCAGTACTTC. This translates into CASTLNGGEQYF.

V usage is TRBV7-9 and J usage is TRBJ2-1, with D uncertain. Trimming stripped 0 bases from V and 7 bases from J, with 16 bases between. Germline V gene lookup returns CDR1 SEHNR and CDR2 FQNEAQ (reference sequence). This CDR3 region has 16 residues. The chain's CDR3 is CASSLALRTLRNEQFF. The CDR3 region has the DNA TGTGCCAGCAGCTTAGCGTTAAGGACCCTGAGGAATGAGCAGTTCTTC. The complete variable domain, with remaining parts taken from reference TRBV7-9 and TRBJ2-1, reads DTGVSQNPRHKITKRGQNVTFRCDPISEHNRLYWYRQTLGQGPEFLTYFQNEAQLEKSRLLSDRFSAERPKGSFSTLEIQRTEQGDSAMYLCASSLALRTLRNEQFFGPGTRLTVL.

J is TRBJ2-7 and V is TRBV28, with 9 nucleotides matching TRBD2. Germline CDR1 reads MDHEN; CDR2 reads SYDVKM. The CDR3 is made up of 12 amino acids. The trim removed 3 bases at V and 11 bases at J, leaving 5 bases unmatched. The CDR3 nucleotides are TGTGCCAGCAGTTTCTTAGCGGGAGAGGAGTACTTC. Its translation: CASSFLAGEEYF.

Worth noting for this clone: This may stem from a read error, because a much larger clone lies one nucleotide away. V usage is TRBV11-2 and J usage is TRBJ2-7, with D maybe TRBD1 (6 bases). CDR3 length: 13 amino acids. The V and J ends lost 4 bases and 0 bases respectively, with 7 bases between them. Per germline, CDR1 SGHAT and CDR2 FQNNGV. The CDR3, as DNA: TGTGCCAGCAGCTGGGACAACTCCTACGAGCAGTACTTC. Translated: CASSWDNSYEQYF.

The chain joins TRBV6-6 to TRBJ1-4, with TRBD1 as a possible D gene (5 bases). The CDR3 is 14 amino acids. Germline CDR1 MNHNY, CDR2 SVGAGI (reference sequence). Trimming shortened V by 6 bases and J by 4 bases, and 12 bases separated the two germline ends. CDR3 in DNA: TGTGCCAGCAGCGAGACAGAGCTTAATGAAAAACTGTTTTTT. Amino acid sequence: CASSETELNEKLFF.

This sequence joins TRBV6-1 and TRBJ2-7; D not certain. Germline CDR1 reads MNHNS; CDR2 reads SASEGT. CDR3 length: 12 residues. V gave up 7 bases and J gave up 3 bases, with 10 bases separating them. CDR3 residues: CASNKEDYEQYF. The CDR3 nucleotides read TGTGCCAGCAACAAAGAAGACTACGAGCAGTACTTC.

For the CDR3, the DNA is TGTGCCAGCAGTTTATTAAGTGGGGACAAGGCCCAGAGGTTCTTC. The encoded protein is CASSLLSGDKAQRFF. V usage is TRBV28 and J usage is TRBJ2-1, with D possibly matching TRBD1 (6 bases). CDR3 length: 15 amino acids. Germline CDR1 MDHEN, CDR2 SYDVKM. Between the trimmed V and J ends, which lost 1 base and 15 bases, there was a span of 22 bases.

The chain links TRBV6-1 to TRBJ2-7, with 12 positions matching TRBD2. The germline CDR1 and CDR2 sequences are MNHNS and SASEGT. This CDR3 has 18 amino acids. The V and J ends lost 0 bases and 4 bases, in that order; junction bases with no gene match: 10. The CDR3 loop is CASSEALPGLAGLYEQYF. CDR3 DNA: TGTGCCAGCAGTGAAGCCCTACCGGGACTAGCGGGCCTGTACGAGCAGTACTTC.

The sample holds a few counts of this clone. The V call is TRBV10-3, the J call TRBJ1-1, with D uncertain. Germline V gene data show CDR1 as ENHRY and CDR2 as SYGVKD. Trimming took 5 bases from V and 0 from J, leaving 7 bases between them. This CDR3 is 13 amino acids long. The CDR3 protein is CAISPTLNTEAFF. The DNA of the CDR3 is TGTGCCATCAGTCCCACATTGAACACTGAAGCTTTCTTT.

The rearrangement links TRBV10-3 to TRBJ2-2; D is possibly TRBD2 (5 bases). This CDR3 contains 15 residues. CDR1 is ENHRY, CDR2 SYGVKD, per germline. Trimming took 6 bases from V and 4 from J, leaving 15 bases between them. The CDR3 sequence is CAIRNQRESTGELFF. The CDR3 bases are TGTGCCATCAGGAATCAGAGGGAGAGCACCGGGGAGCTGTTTTTT.

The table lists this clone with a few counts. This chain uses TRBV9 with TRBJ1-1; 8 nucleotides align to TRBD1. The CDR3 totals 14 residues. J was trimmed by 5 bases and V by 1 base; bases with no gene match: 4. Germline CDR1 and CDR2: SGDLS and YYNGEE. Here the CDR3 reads CASSVTDRGTEAFF. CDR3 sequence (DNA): TGTGCCAGCAGCGTAACTGACAGGGGTACTGAAGCTTTCTTT.

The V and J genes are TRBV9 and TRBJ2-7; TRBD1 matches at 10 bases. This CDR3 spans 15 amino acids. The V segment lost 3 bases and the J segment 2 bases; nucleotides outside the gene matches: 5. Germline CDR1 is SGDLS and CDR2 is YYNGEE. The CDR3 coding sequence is TGTGCCAGCAGCGCTGAGGACAGGGGGACCTACGAGCAGTACTTC. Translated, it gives CASSAEDRGTYEQYF.

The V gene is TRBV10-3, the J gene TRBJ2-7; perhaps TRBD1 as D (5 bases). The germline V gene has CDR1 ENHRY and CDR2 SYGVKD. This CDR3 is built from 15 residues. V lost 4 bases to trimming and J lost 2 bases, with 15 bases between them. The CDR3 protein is CAISADSAGPYEQYF. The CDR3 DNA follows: TGTGCCATCAGTGCGGATTCTGCAGGGCCCTACGAGCAGTACTTC.

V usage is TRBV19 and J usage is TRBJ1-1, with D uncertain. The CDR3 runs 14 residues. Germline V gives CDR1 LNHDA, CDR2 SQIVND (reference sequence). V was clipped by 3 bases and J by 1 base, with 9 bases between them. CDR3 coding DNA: TGTGCCAGTAGTATCTGGCGGGGGAACACTGAAGCTTTCTTT. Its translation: CASSIWRGNTEAFF.

CDR3 amino acids: CASSLDRGHEQYF. The CDR3 DNA reads TGCGCCAGCTCCCTTGACAGGGGCCACGAGCAGTACTTC. V usage is TRBV5-1 and J usage is TRBJ2-7, with 8 bases matching TRBD1. The V gene end was trimmed by 7 bases and the J gene end by 5 bases; junction bases not matched to a gene: 8. Germline V gives CDR1 SGHRS, CDR2 YFSETQ. This CDR3 is 13 amino acids long.

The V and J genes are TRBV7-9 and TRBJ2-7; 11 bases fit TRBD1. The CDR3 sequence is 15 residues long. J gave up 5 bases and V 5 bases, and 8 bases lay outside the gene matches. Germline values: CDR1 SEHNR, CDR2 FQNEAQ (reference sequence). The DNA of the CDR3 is TGTGCCAGCAGCGAAGGACAGGGGGCGCTCAACGAGCAGTACTTC. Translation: CASSEGQGALNEQYF.

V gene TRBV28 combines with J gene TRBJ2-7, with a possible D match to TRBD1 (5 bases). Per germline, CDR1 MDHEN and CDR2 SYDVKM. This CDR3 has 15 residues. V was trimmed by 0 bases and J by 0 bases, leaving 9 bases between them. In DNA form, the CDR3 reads TGTGCCAGCAGTTTATGGGCAGGGAACTCCTACGAGCAGTACTTC. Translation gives CASSLWAGNSYEQYF.

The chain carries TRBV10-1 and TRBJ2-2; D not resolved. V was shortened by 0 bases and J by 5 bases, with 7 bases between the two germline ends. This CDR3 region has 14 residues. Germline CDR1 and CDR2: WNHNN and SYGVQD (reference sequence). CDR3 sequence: CASSESGVTGELFF. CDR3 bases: TGCGCCAGCAGTGAGTCTGGGGTGACCGGGGAGCTGTTTTTT.